This T cell receptor beta chain was sequenced for a study of a mutant IDH1 vaccine in newly diagnosed glioma. Study in general: Of treated patients, about 60% were men and about 38% women, averaging around 42 years. Overall study findings and caveats: There seemed to be no relation between pseudoprogression and changes in top peripheral T cell clonotypes.

As to this clone: Its specificity is unknown.

Time point here: week 23, last vaccination. Each dose delivered 300 ug of mutant IDH1 20-mer peptide subcutaneously with imiquimod. Clones were read by immunoSEQ multiplex PCR, and TCRdb kept only the in-frame ones, dropping some. The repertoire includes around 34,000 clones, roughly 76% of them detected once, and over 4.5% sits in the top ten. The CDR3 contains 15 residues. Germline V gene sequence: CDR1 MDHEN, CDR2 SYDVKM. With 2 bases clipped from V and 6 bases from J, the junction kept 6 bases outside the gene matches. This sample comprised PBMCs, obtained from a glioma patient whose treatment included an IDH1 peptide vaccine. V and J are TRBV28 and TRBJ2-3; 9 bases fit TRBD2. This clonotype was sampled from a man aged 35-49 years with glioma. CDR3 DNA: TGTGCCAGCAGTTTAGCAGCGGGAGGCTTGGATACGCAGTATTTT. This translates into CASSLAAGGLDTQYF.